This is a list of T cell receptor beta chains from one sample in a study of blood T cell repertoires in COVID-19. The repertoire was sequenced with immunoSEQ multiplex PCR; TCRdb's copy has only in-frame clones and lacks some. The table includes around 59,000 clones, approximately 80% detected once. Sequences were obtained from peripheral blood. Receptors originate from a man in his 60s with acute or convalescent COVID-19. The CDR3 runs from the conserved cysteine through the conserved F or W.

CDR3 length: 14; V gene: TRBV3-1/TRBV3-2; J gene: TRBJ1-1; CDR3 protein: CASSPSYRDTEAFF
CDR3 length: 14; V gene: TRBV28; J gene: TRBJ2-6; CDR3 protein: CASSLFSLANVLTF
CDR3 length: 14; V gene: TRBV9; J gene: TRBJ1-1; CDR3 protein: CASSSRTGNTEAFF
CDR3 length: 15; V gene: TRBV5-4; J gene: TRBJ2-5; CDR3 protein: CASSLKASGLETQYF
CDR3 length: 14; V gene: TRBV7-8; J gene: TRBJ2-2; CDR3 protein: CASSGKEDTGELFF
CDR3 length: 15; V gene: TRBV11-2; J gene: TRBJ1-1; CDR3 protein: CASSFRQGANTEAFF
CDR3 length: 14; V gene: TRBV3-1/TRBV3-2; J gene: TRBJ2-3; CDR3 protein: CASSHRGGTDTQYF
CDR3 length: 11; V gene: TRBV10-2; J gene: TRBJ2-5; CDR3 protein: CASSGGETQYF
CDR3 length: 15; V gene: TRBV7-2; J gene: TRBJ1-6; CDR3 protein: CASRLSGTGFSPLHF
CDR3 length: 14; V gene: TRBV5-1; J gene: TRBJ2-3; CDR3 protein: CASSLTSSTDTQYF
CDR3 length: 16; V gene: TRBV7-9; J gene: TRBJ2-5; CDR3 protein: CASSLSLRGGRETQYF
CDR3 length: 16; V gene: TRBV7-8; J gene: TRBJ2-5; CDR3 protein: CASSLGGDVGGETQYF
CDR3 length: 16; V gene: TRBV5-1; J gene: TRBJ2-2; CDR3 protein: CASSLKTGGDTGELFF
CDR3 length: 14; V gene: TRBV4-1; J gene: TRBJ1-1; CDR3 protein: CASSQDVWNTEAFF
CDR3 length: 15; V gene: TRBV7-9; J gene: TRBJ1-4; CDR3 protein: CASSPPGGQAEKLFF
CDR3 length: 14; V gene: TRBV9; J gene: TRBJ1-2; CDR3 protein: CASSVGGTEEGYTF
CDR3 length: 15; V gene: TRBV9; J gene: TRBJ2-5; CDR3 protein: CASSVELAEEETQYF
CDR3 length: 11; V gene: TRBV3-1/TRBV3-2; J gene: TRBJ2-5; CDR3 protein: CASSQRETQYF
CDR3 length: 20; V gene: TRBV7-3; J gene: TRBJ2-1; CDR3 protein: CASSSAGRGPAGGPYNEQFF
CDR3 length: 16; V gene: TRBV19; J gene: TRBJ2-3; CDR3 protein: CASSIGTASGGDTQYF
CDR3 length: 13; V gene: TRBV5-1; J gene: TRBJ2-7; CDR3 protein: CASRPGPAGEQYF
CDR3 length: 15; V gene: TRBV7-3; J gene: TRBJ1-1; CDR3 protein: CASSAWTGGYTEAFF